These 16 T cell receptor beta chains were sequenced from one sample in a study of T cells in Graves' hyperthyroidism and ophthalmopathy. The investigators amplified TCR beta CDR3 regions from RNA transcripts. HTBI primers were used for first-round RT-PCR of the TCR CDR3. TCRdb re-analysed the multiplex PCR reads in MiXCR, keeping a single row per CDR3 protein. The sample carries about 590,000 distinct CDR3 sequences, about 14% recorded once. Source material: blood. The receptors shown here come from a woman under 30 with Graves' ophthalmopathy.

The rearrangement uses TRBV7-8 and TRBJ1-1; weak D call: TRBD1 (5 bases). Per germline, CDR1 SGHVS and CDR2 FQNEAQ. V was cut by 7 bases and J by 1 base, with 19 bases left in between. The CDR3 has 16 amino acids. The CDR3 loop reads CASTPFRVSTNTEAFF. CDR3 nucleotide sequence: TGTGCCAGCACCCCTTTCAGGGTTTCGACGAACACTGAAGCTTTCTTT. Looking up the rest from reference TRBV7-8 and TRBJ1-1 gives the full variable domain: GAGVSQSPRYKVAKRGQDVALRCDPISGHVSLFWYQQALGQGPEFLTYFQNEAQLDKSGLPSDRFFAERPEGSVSTLKIQRTQQEDSAVYLCASTPFRVSTNTEAFFGQGTRLTVV.

This clonotype was counted ten times or more. The CDR3 sequence: CAWINTGDTEAFF. CDR3 DNA sequence: TGTGCCTGGATCAACACAGGGGACACTGAAGCTTTCTTT. V gene TRBV30 combines with J gene TRBJ1-1; 7 bases agree with TRBD1. The CDR3 covers 13 residues. Germline loops: CDR1 GTSNPN, CDR2 SVGIG (reference sequence). Germline trimming cut 4 bases from V and 3 bases from J; bases unmatched to any gene: 5.

This clonotype came up many times. This rearrangement joins TRBV27 to TRBJ2-7; the D is unclear. Trimming shortened V by 3 bases and J by 4 bases, and 10 bases separated the two germline ends. CDR3 length: 13 amino acids. The germline V gene has CDR1 MNHEY and CDR2 SMNVEV (reference sequence). The CDR3, as DNA: TGTGCCAGCAGTTTCGCAGTAGAGTACGAGCAGTACTTC. Protein product: CASSFAVEYEQYF.

This clonotype was recorded at least ten times. V is TRBV20-1 and J is TRBJ2-7, with a possible D match to TRBD2 (6 bases). Germline CDR1 reads DFQATT; CDR2 reads SNEGSKA (reference sequence). V was clipped by 4 bases and J by 4 bases, with 14 bases between them. There are 13 residues in the CDR3. CDR3 sequence (DNA): TGCAGTGCTAAGACGGGGCGGGATTACGAGCAGTACTTC. Translating it yields CSAKTGRDYEQYF.

The rearrangement joins TRBV27 to TRBJ2-3; D is ambiguous. Trimming took off 5 bases at V and 1 base at J, with 7 bases between the two ends. This CDR3 comprises 13 residues. Germline loops: CDR1 MNHEY, CDR2 SMNVEV (reference sequence). This CDR3 reads CASSPIGTDTQYF. The CDR3 DNA reads as TGTGCCAGCAGTCCCATCGGCACAGATACGCAGTATTTT.

This chain joins TRBV5-1 and TRBJ2-1, with 10 bases identical to TRBD2. V was pared by 4 bases and J by 9 bases, with 19 bases of the junction left unmatched. The CDR3 has 18 residues. The germline V gene encodes CDR1 SGHRS and CDR2 YFSETQ. The CDR3, as DNA: TGCGCCAGCAGCCTACTTTCAATTACCAGCGGGAGGGAGGGTGAGCAGTTCTTC. It translates to CASSLLSITSGREGEQFF.

This clonotype was seen at least ten times. The rearrangement links TRBV29-1 to TRBJ2-3; TRBD2 aligns across 10 bases. Per germline, CDR1 SQVTM and CDR2 ANQGSEA. CDR3 length: 15 residues. Trimming cost V 4 bases and J 4 bases; bases outside gene matches: 8. The CDR3 DNA is TGCAGCGTTGTTTCTAGCGGGAGAGTAGCAGATACGCAGTATTTT. This translates into CSVVSSGRVADTQYF.

This clonotype was detected once. This sequence joins TRBV18 and TRBJ2-4; weak D call: TRBD2 (6 bases). V lost 0 bases and J 0 bases, leaving 18 bases between the germline ends. This CDR3 spans 19 amino acids. Germline-derived CDR1 and CDR2 are KGHSH and LQKENI. CDR3 DNA sequence: TGTGCCAGCTCACCACCGACAAACCCGGGACTGATAGCCAAAAACATTCAGTACTTC. Its translation: CASSPPTNPGLIAKNIQYF. Full variable domain (rest looked up from reference TRBV18 and TRBJ2-4): NAGVMQNPRHLVRRRGQEARLRCSPMKGHSHVYWYRQLPEEGLKFMVYLQKENIIDESGMPKERFSAEFPKEGPSILRIQQVVRGDSAAYFCASSPPTNPGLIAKNIQYFGAGTRLSVL.

This clonotype was counted at least ten times. V usage is TRBV29-1 and J usage is TRBJ2-7; weak D call: TRBD1 (6 bases). The CDR3 sequence is 14 residues long. The germline V and J ends were trimmed by 4 bases and 1 base, with 14 bases remaining between them. Germline values: CDR1 SQVTM, CDR2 ANQGSEA. The CDR3 protein is CSVGSDRRSYEQYF. CDR3 sequence (DNA): TGCAGCGTTGGTTCGGACAGACGATCCTACGAGCAGTACTTC.

This clonotype occurred many times. The chain combines TRBV6-5 with TRBJ1-2, with D possibly TRBD1 on 6 matching bases. V lost 2 bases to trimming and J lost 4 bases, with 14 bases between them. The CDR3 contains 15 residues. Germline CDR1 reads MNHEY; CDR2 reads SVGAGI. CDR3 residues: CASSYGGGRGYGYTF. The CDR3 DNA is TGTGCCAGCAGTTACGGGGGGGGCAGGGGCTATGGCTACACCTTC.

This clonotype was seen at least ten times. The rearrangement links TRBV10-3 to TRBJ2-7, with D perhaps matching TRBD2 (6 bases). The CDR3 totals 12 residues. Germline V gene data show CDR1 as ENHRY and CDR2 as SYGVKD. Deletions cut 8 bases from V and 5 bases from J, with 13 bases between. The CDR3 DNA is TGTGCCATCGGGGGACTCACTGACGAGCAGTACTTC. As protein: CAIGGLTDEQYF.

This clonotype was detected a few times. The chain has TRBV4-2 and TRBJ2-2; D is possibly TRBD1 or TRBD2 (5 bases each). With 0 bases removed from V and 6 bases from J, the gap between germline ends came to 11 bases. This CDR3 spans 15 amino acids. CDR1 LGHNA and CDR2 YNFKEQ come from the germline V gene. The CDR3 loop reads CASSQEGPAAGELFF. The CDR3 bases are TGTGCCAGCAGCCAAGAGGGACCCGCCGCCGGGGAGCTGTTTTTT.

This clonotype showed up just a few times. This rearrangement joins TRBV4-1 to TRBJ2-7; D is unresolved. V was trimmed by 4 bases and J by 1 base, leaving 8 bases between them. Germline assignment: CDR1 MGHRA and CDR2 YSYEKL. The CDR3 runs to 13 residues. The CDR3 is CASSPLMSYEQYF. Here the CDR3 DNA reads TGCGCCAGCAGCCCCTTGATGTCCTACGAGCAGTACTTC.

The chain has TRBV6-7 and TRBJ1-1; a possible D gene is TRBD1 (6 bases). TRBV6-7 qualifies as an ORF whose function is uncertain. The CDR3 has 15 amino acids. Trimming took off 4 bases at V and 6 bases at J, with 18 bases between the two ends. CDR3 amino acids: CASSFFQKGGAEAFF. In DNA, the CDR3 is TGTGCCAGCAGTTTCTTCCAGAAGGGGGGGGCTGAAGCTTTCTTT.

This clonotype was detected many times. The chain has TRBV5-6 and TRBJ2-2; no clear D gene. Trimming took 4 bases from V and 7 from J, leaving 8 bases between them. Germline V gene sequence: CDR1 SGHDT, CDR2 YYEEEE. The CDR3 has 12 residues. CDR3 nucleotide sequence: TGTGCCAGCAGCACCTCCGGCGGGGAGCTGTTTTTT. Encoded protein: CASSTSGGELFF.

The CDR3: CASSTRQGAVSKAFF. The DNA of the CDR3 is TGTGCCAGCTCAACCAGACAGGGGGCGGTTTCTAAAGCTTTCTTT. The chain couples TRBV18 to TRBJ1-1; 10 nucleotides match TRBD1. Germline values: CDR1 KGHSH, CDR2 LQKENI. The length of the CDR3 is 15 residues. V trimming: 5 bases; J trimming: 9 bases; junction bases outside the gene matches: 12.